These 20 T cell receptor beta chains share one sample of origin, sequenced in a study of T cell repertoires in cytomegalovirus infection. TCRdb itself ran the reads through MiXCR, one entry per CDR3 protein. In the table there are roughly 280,000 distinct CDR3 sequences, approximately 15% of which are singletons. The sample consisted of PBMCs. The receptor set was obtained from a human donor in good health (CMV status not recorded). Some clones in this sample may be carry-over from other donors' samples.

This clonotype has just a few counts. The chain recombines TRBV6-1 with TRBJ2-2, with TRBD2 as a possible D gene (5 bases). This CDR3 is built from 13 residues. CDR1 is MNHNS, CDR2 SASEGT, per germline. V lost 8 bases and J lost 5, with 12 bases in between. CDR3 region: CASCVGATGELFF. As DNA, the CDR3 is TGTGCCAGCTGCGTGGGAGCGACCGGGGAGCTGTTTTTT.

This clonotype was counted many times. The chain carries TRBV11-2 and TRBJ2-5; D uncertain. CDR1 and CDR2 (germline): SGHAT, FQNNGV. This CDR3 comprises 13 residues. V lost 2 bases, J lost 5 bases, and 9 bases lay in between. CDR3 sequence: CASSLPVYETQYF. For the CDR3, the DNA is TGTGCCAGCAGCTTACCTGTCTATGAGACCCAGTACTTC.

This clonotype was recorded a few times. The V gene is TRBV10-1, the J gene TRBJ2-1, with TRBD2 as a possible D gene (6 bases). The germline V and J ends were trimmed by 4 bases and 6 bases, with 22 bases remaining between them. This CDR3 region has 17 residues. Germline loops: CDR1 WNHNN, CDR2 SYGVQD (reference sequence). The CDR3 coding sequence is TGCGCCAGCAGTGGGGGGGTTCCGCACCAACCGAGCAATGAGCAGTTCTTC. Its protein is CASSGGVPHQPSNEQFF.

The chain carries TRBV7-9 and TRBJ2-2, with D unclear. The germline V and J ends were trimmed by 3 bases and 4 bases, with 12 bases remaining between them. Germline-derived CDR1 and CDR2 are SEHNR and FQNEAQ (reference sequence). The CDR3 runs 15 residues. CDR3 nucleotide sequence: TGTGCCAGCAGCTTGGCGACCCCGAGCACCGGGGAGCTGTTTTTT. It encodes CASSLATPSTGELFF.

The rearrangement links TRBV7-9 to TRBJ1-2; tentatively, D is TRBD1 (5 bases). The V and J ends lost 2 bases and 6 bases respectively, with 10 bases between them. Germline values: CDR1 SEHNR, CDR2 FQNEAQ (reference sequence). This CDR3 has 13 amino acids. As DNA, the CDR3 is TGTGCCAGCAGCTTACCCGGGACCCATGGCTACACCTTC. This codes for CASSLPGTHGYTF.

This clonotype has ten or more counts. This chain joins TRBV12-3 or TRBV12-4 and TRBJ1-6, with D perhaps matching TRBD1 (6 bases). V was cut by 6 bases and J by 8 bases, with 20 bases left in between. This CDR3 has 16 residues. The CDR3: CASSPLFQGKDSPLHF. CDR3 coding DNA: TGTGCCAGCAGCCCCCTGTTCCAGGGGAAGGATTCACCCCTCCACTTT.

This clonotype was picked up a small number of times. V is TRBV29-1 and J is TRBJ2-7, with TRBD1 matching over 7 bases. The CDR3 length is 12 residues. Germline V gene sequence: CDR1 SQVTM, CDR2 ANQGSEA. CDR3 protein: CSYRQGTYEQYF. CDR3 bases: TGCAGTTACCGACAGGGAACCTACGAGCAGTACTTC.

This clonotype appeared many times. The V call is TRBV12-3 or TRBV12-4, the J call TRBJ1-5, with a tentative D call TRBD1 (5 bases). Trimming took off 5 bases at V and 0 bases at J, with 11 bases between the two ends. This CDR3 is 15 amino acids long. CDR3: CASSRDLDSNQPQHF. The CDR3 nucleotides are TGTGCCAGCAGTAGGGACCTGGATAGCAATCAGCCCCAGCATTTT.

This clonotype was seen just once. This sequence joins TRBV12-3 or TRBV12-4 and TRBJ2-7, with D perhaps matching TRBD2 (6 bases). With 3 bases removed from V and 7 bases from J, the gap between germline ends came to 22 bases. The CDR3 is made up of 16 amino acids. CDR3 sequence reads: CASSFSSGAFPREQYF. The CDR3 coding sequence is TGTGCCAGCAGTTTCAGCTCGGGAGCTTTCCCCAGGGAGCAGTACTTC.

This clonotype was seen many times. The CDR3: CASSHGLSPSNEQFF. CDR3 bases: TGTGCCAGCAGCCATGGACTTTCCCCCAGCAATGAGCAGTTCTTC. The V gene is TRBV5-8, the J gene TRBJ2-1, with TRBD2 as a possible D gene (5 bases). CDR3 size: 15 residues. The germline V and J ends were trimmed by 4 bases and 6 bases, with 17 bases remaining between them. Germline values: CDR1 SGHTS, CDR2 YDEGEE.

This clonotype showed up many times. This sequence joins TRBV7-2 and TRBJ1-1; D remains ambiguous. The CDR3 is made up of 15 amino acids. The germline gives CDR1 SGHTA, CDR2 FQGNSA. The V end lost 3 bases, the J end lost 0 bases, and 11 bases lay between the germline ends. CDR3 sequence (DNA): TGTGCCAGCAGCTTGGGTTCCCAAGTGAACACTGAAGCTTTCTTT. Amino acid sequence: CASSLGSQVNTEAFF.

At least ten counts were recorded for this clonotype. This chain joins TRBV7-3 and TRBJ2-5; D not resolved. This CDR3 contains 13 residues. The V gene's germline CDR1 is SGHTA and CDR2 FQGTGA. Trimming cost V 2 bases and J 2 bases, with 6 bases left between them. This CDR3 is CASSLGPQETQYF. The CDR3 DNA is TGTGCCAGCAGCTTAGGACCACAAGAGACCCAGTACTTC. The full variable domain, with the rest looked up from reference TRBV7-3 and TRBJ2-5, is GAGVSQTPSNKVTEKGKYVELRCDPISGHTALYWYRQSLGQGPEFLIYFQGTGAADDSGLPNDRFFAVRPEGSVSTLKIQRTERGDSAVYLCASSLGPQETQYFGPGTRLLVL.

This clonotype came up a few times. One end of the junction fails to match germline, which may point to a read error. This chain joins TRBV5-3 and TRBJ2-7, with no clear D. TRBV5-3 falls under the ORF class, with uncertain function. The CDR3 consists of 15 residues. DNA of the CDR3: TGTGCCAGCAGCTTCTACGGGTCCAGCTCCTACGAGCAGTACTTC. Its translation is CASSFYGSSSYEQYF.

This clonotype was found many times. The V and J genes are TRBV7-8 and TRBJ1-4; 7 nucleotides line up with TRBD1. Germline-derived CDR1 and CDR2 are SGHVS and FQNEAQ. The trim removed 1 base at V and 8 bases at J, leaving 7 bases unmatched. CDR3 size: 15 residues. The CDR3 loop is CASSLGDSPYEKLFF. The CDR3 nucleotides read TGTGCCAGCAGCTTAGGGGACAGCCCCTACGAAAAACTGTTTTTT.

This clonotype has at least ten counts. This chain connects TRBV20-1 to TRBJ2-7; D might be TRBD1 or TRBD2, each matching 6 bases. Germline values: CDR1 DFQATT, CDR2 SNEGSKA (reference sequence). Trimming removed 1 base at V and 3 bases at J, with 10 bases between. CDR3 length: 13 residues. The CDR3 region has the DNA TGCAGTGCTAGAGTGGGGGGCGGCTACGAGCAGTACTTC. Its translation is CSARVGGGYEQYF.

The chain employs TRBV5-5 and TRBJ2-2; 7 bases match TRBD2. The CDR3 is 16 amino acids. Per the germline V gene, CDR1 is SGHKS and CDR2 is YYEKEE (reference sequence). Trimming took 1 base from V and 4 from J; bases not matched to a gene: 7. The DNA of the CDR3 is TGTGCCAGCAGCTTGCGTCCGCGGGAGACCACCGGGGAGCTGTTTTTT. Its translation is CASSLRPRETTGELFF. Complete variable domain (other parts from reference TRBV5-5 and TRBJ2-2): DAGVTQSPTHLIKTRGQQVTLRCSPISGHKSVSWYQQVLGQGPQFIFQYYEKEERGRGNFPDRFSARQFPNYSSELNVNALLLGDSALYLCASSLRPRETTGELFFGEGSRLTVL.

This clonotype occurred a few times. The rearrangement links TRBV28 to TRBJ2-1, with TRBD1 matching over 9 bases. CDR1 is MDHEN, CDR2 SYDVKM, per germline. The J segment lost 3 bases and the V segment lost 6 bases, leaving 15 bases of the junction unmatched. This CDR3 region has 18 residues. The CDR3: CASRPPKGQGGYYNEQFF. In DNA form, the CDR3 reads TGTGCCAGCAGACCCCCAAAGGGACAGGGAGGGTACTACAATGAGCAGTTCTTC.

V usage is TRBV2 and J usage is TRBJ1-6; D unresolved. This CDR3 is built from 15 residues. V was cut by 7 bases and J by 0 bases, with 10 bases left in between. Germline V gene lookup returns CDR1 SNHLY and CDR2 FYNNEI. The CDR3 here is CASTVESSYNSPLHF. The CDR3 DNA is TGTGCCAGCACTGTAGAGAGCTCCTATAATTCACCCCTCCACTTT.

The chain combines TRBV6-1 with TRBJ2-7; 11 bases fit TRBD1. V shed 8 bases and J 0 bases; nucleotides not matched to a gene: 0. CDR3 size: 13 residues. CDR1 is MNHNS and CDR2 is SASEGT in the germline V gene. The CDR3 protein is CASGQGASYEQYF. For the CDR3, the DNA is TGTGCCAGCGGACAGGGGGCCTCCTACGAGCAGTACTTC.

This clonotype came up many times. The chain couples TRBV28 to TRBJ2-5; possible D gene TRBD2, 6 bases. Trimming left V 7 bases short and J 5 bases short, with 20 bases between. Germline V gene data show CDR1 as MDHEN and CDR2 as SYDVKM. This CDR3 has 15 amino acids. The CDR3 loop reads CASTPGLSPTETQYF. The CDR3 DNA follows: TGTGCCAGCACCCCGGGACTTTCCCCGACTGAGACCCAGTACTTC.